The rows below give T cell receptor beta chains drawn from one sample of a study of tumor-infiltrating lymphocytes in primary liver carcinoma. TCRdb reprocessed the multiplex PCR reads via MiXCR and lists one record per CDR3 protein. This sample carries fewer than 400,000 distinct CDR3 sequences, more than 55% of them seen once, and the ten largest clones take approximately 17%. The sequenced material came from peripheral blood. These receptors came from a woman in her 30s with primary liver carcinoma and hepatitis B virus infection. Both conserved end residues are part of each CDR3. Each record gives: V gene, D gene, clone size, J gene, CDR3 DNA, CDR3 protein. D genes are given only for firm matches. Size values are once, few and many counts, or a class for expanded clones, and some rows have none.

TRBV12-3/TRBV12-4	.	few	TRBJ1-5	TGTGCCAGCAGTTGGGGAACTGGGGTAAATTACAATCAGCCCCAGCATTTT	CASSWGTGVNYNQPQHF
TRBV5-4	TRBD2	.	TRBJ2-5	TGTGCCAGCAGCTTGGGGGGACTAGCGGCCCAAGAGACCCACTACTTC	CASSLGGLAAQETHYF
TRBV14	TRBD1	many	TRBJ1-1	TGTGCCAGCAGCCAGGACAGGGCGAACACTGAAGCTTTCTTT	CASSQDRANTEAFF
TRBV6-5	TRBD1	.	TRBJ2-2	TGTGCCGGCAGTCGGGACAGCCTCGGGGAGCTGTTTTTT	CAGSRDSLGELFF
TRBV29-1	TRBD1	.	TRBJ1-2	TGCAGCGCTGAAGATTTAGGACAGGGCCCTAACTATGGCTACACCTTC	CSAEDLGQGPNYGYTF
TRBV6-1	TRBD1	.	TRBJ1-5	TGTGCCAGCAGTGGCCGACAGGGAGGGTCGAGGAGCGATCAGCCCCAGCATTTT	CASSGRQGGSRSDQPQHF
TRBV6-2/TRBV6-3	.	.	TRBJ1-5	TGTGCCAGCACGCCTAATTTGCTTGATAGCAATCAGCCCCAGGATTTT	CASTPNLLDSNQPQDF
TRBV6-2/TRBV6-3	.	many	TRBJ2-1	TGTGCCAGCAGTTGGACCAGGGACAATGAGCAGTTCTTC	CASSWTRDNEQFF
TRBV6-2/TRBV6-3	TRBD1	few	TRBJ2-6	TGTGCCAGCAGTTACTCCACAGGGGCTGGGGCCAACGTCCTGACTTTC	CASSYSTGAGANVLTF
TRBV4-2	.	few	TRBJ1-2	TGTGCCAGCAGCCAAGAAATGGTAGGGAACTATGGCTACACCTTC	CASSQEMVGNYGYTF
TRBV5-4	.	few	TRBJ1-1	TGTGCCAGCAGCTTGTTTTTCCAGCAAACTGAAGCTTTCTTT	CASSLFFQQTEAFF
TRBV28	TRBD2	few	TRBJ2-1	TGTGCCAGCAGTTTTTCTAGCGGGAGGGTTTATGAGCAGTTCTTC	CASSFSSGRVYEQFF
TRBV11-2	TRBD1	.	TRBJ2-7	TGTGCCATCAGCCCGATTCACCGGGACAGGGGCTACGAGCAGTACTTC	CAISPIHRDRGYEQYF
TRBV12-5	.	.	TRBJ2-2	TGTGCTAGTGGTCGACAGGTCTTAACTGAGAACACCGGGGAGCTGTTTTTT	CASGRQVLTENTGELFF
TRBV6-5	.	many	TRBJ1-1	TGTGCCAGCACCACAGTCGGGGGAGGAACTGAAGCTTTCTTT	CASTTVGGGTEAFF
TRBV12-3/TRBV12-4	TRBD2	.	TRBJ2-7	TGTGCCAGCAGTCCGGGGACTAGCGGGAGTTCAAGAGAGCAGTACTTC	CASSPGTSGSSREQYF
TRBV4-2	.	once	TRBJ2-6	TGTGTCAGCAGCCAAGATTACAGTTCTTCTGGGGCCAACGTCCTGACTTTC	CVSSQDYSSSGANVLTF
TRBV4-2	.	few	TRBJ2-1	TGTGCCAGCAGCCGAAGAATAGAGGGGGGAGATGAGCAGTTCTTC	CASSRRIEGGDEQFF
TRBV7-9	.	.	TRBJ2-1	TGTGCCAGCAGCGTTGGGAAGTCGAGGGAGCAGTTCTTC	CASSVGKSREQFF
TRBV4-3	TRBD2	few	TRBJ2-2	TGCGCCAGCAGCCAAGTTGGGCAGATTAGCGGGAGGGCCCCAGGTGCTGCCGGGGAGCTGTTTTTT	CASSQVGQISGRAPGAAGELFF